Presented here are 8 T cell receptor beta chains from one specimen sequenced in a study of blood T cell repertoires in COVID-19. Repertoires were generated with immunoSEQ multiplex PCR, while TCRdb's copy carries only in-frame clones and drops some. Here the sample spans 350,000 to 450,000 clones, 88% being singletons. Sequencing input: PBMCs or T cells enriched from blood (not recorded which). These receptors were taken from a woman aged 18 to 35 who had been exposed to COVID-19.

In this sample, this clone turned up once. J is TRBJ1-2 and V is TRBV6-1, with D maybe TRBD1 (6 bases). Deletions cut 10 bases from V and 0 bases from J, with 15 bases between. The germline V gene has CDR1 MNHNS and CDR2 SASEGT. The CDR3 length is 14 residues. The CDR3 DNA is TGTGCCATTCAGGGGCCCCGTCCTAACTATGGCTACACCTTC. As protein: CAIQGPRPNYGYTF.

This rearrangement joins TRBV4-2 to TRBJ1-2; a weak D match, TRBD1 (5 bases). Trimming left V 3 bases short and J 1 base short, with 12 bases between. This CDR3 is built from 15 residues. Germline assignment: CDR1 LGHNA and CDR2 YNFKEQ. This CDR3 reads CASSQNQGDNYGYTF. CDR3 sequence (DNA): TGTGCCAGCAGCCAGAACCAGGGTGATAACTATGGCTACACCTTC.

The chain is built from TRBV28 and TRBJ2-3; D may be TRBD2 (7 bases). Germline V gene sequence: CDR1 MDHEN, CDR2 SYDVKM. The CDR3 covers 15 residues. The V end lost 5 bases, the J end lost 2 bases, and 14 bases lay between the germline ends. The CDR3 DNA reads as TGTGCCAGCAGTCCGGCGGCGGGGGCCACAGATACGCAGTATTTT. This sequence encodes CASSPAAGATDTQYF.

This sequence joins TRBV14 and TRBJ1-4; 7 bases are shared with TRBD1. Germline lookup yields CDR1 SGHDN and CDR2 FVKESK. There are 15 residues in the CDR3. The ends lost 5 bases at V and 10 bases at J; junction bases unmatched: 13. The CDR3 DNA reads as TGTGCCAGCAGCGAAAACCGGGACAGAAGGTTAAAACTGTTTTTT. Its translation is CASSENRDRRLKLFF. Full variable domain (rest looked up from reference TRBV14 and TRBJ1-4): EAGVTQFPSHSVIEKGQTVTLRCDPISGHDNLYWYRRVMGKEIKFLLHFVKESKQDESGMPNNRFLAERTGGTYSTLKVQPAELEDSGVYFCASSENRDRRLKLFFGSGTQLSVL.

The chain joins TRBV12-3 or TRBV12-4 to TRBJ2-7; 9 nucleotides match TRBD2. This CDR3 comprises 13 residues. V was pared by 4 bases and J by 8 bases, with 6 bases of the junction left unmatched. CDR3 loop: CASSSGTSSQQYF. CDR3 sequence (DNA): TGTGCCAGCAGTTCTGGGACTAGCTCCCAGCAGTACTTC.

This chain connects TRBV14 to TRBJ2-2; 9 bases agree with TRBD2. The CDR3 has 17 residues. CDR1 SGHDN and CDR2 FVKESK come from the germline V gene. V was clipped by 4 bases and J by 2 bases; unmatched bases: 8. CDR3 in amino acids: CASSLGGGRGNTGELFF. CDR3 nucleotide sequence: TGTGCCAGCAGCCTTGGGGGCGGGAGGGGTAACACCGGGGAGCTGTTTTTT.

This clone was seen a handful of times. The chain joins TRBV18 to TRBJ1-6; D is possibly TRBD1 (6 bases). The V gene's germline CDR1 is KGHSH and CDR2 LQKENI. Trimming left V 5 bases short and J 5 bases short, with 10 bases between. There are 14 residues in the CDR3. DNA of the CDR3: TGTGCCAGCTCAGTCAGGGGAGATAATTCACCCCTCCACTTT. Protein sequence: CASSVRGDNSPLHF.

V gene TRBV6-5 combines with J gene TRBJ2-1, with TRBD2 matching 7 bases. CDR1 and CDR2 from the germline V gene are MNHEY and SVGAGI. The CDR3 runs to 16 residues. Unmatched junction bases numbered 6, after V lost 0 bases and J lost 4 bases. The CDR3 region is CASSYSRSGKYNEQFF. In DNA, the CDR3 is TGTGCCAGCAGTTACTCGAGGAGCGGGAAATACAATGAGCAGTTCTTC.